These 32 T cell receptor beta chains came from one sample sequenced in a study of monozygotic twins with inflammatory bowel disease. TCRdb re-called the 5' RACE reads; every CDR3 protein appears as one record, without DNA. The sample holds around 450,000 distinct CDR3 sequences. The sequenced sample consisted of blood. All receptors come from a human donor with ulcerative colitis or Crohn's disease, or a healthy co-twin of an affected twin (not recorded which).

The chain combines TRBV6-5 with TRBJ2-6; TCRdb lists TRBD1, though no DNA is available to test this call. The CDR3 runs to 17 residues. From germline, CDR1 is MNHEY and CDR2 SVGAGI. CDR3 sequence: CASSYGGGNSGANVLTF.

This sequence joins TRBV7-6 and TRBJ1-3; TCRdb reports TRBD1, a call that lacks DNA to check it against. Germline CDR1 reads SGHVS; CDR2 reads FNYEAQ. CDR3 size: 15 residues. The CDR3 loop is CASSSGTNSGNPIYF.

The rearrangement uses TRBV18 and TRBJ2-1; the TCRdb D gene call, TRBD1, has no DNA to confirm it. The CDR3 is 15 residues long. Germline CDR1 is KGHSH and CDR2 is LQKENI. Here the CDR3 reads CASSPPVRDKGEQFF. Together with reference TRBV18 and TRBJ2-1, the CDR3 gives the full variable domain: NAGVMQNPRHLVRRRGQEARLRCSPMKGHSHVYWYRQLPEEGLKFMVYLQKENIIDESGMPKERFSAEFPKEGPSILRIQQVVRGDSAAYFCASSPPVRDKGEQFFGPGTRLTVL.

The V call is TRBV27, the J call TRBJ2-2; TCRdb's D call of TRBD1 is untestable without DNA. Germline CDR1 reads MNHEY; CDR2 reads SMNVEV (reference sequence). The CDR3 contains 16 residues. CDR3 residues: CASSPRGTGSTGELFF.

The chain is built from TRBV5-6 and TRBJ1-1; TCRdb lists TRBD1, though no DNA is available to test this call. The CDR3 is made up of 15 amino acids. Germline-derived CDR1 and CDR2 are SGHDT and YYEEEE. CDR3 sequence: CASSLAQGVDTEAFF.

The V gene is TRBV14, the J gene TRBJ2-5; TCRdb's assignment of TRBD1 cannot be checked, as there is no DNA. The V gene's germline CDR1 is SGHDN and CDR2 FVKESK. The CDR3 has 19 amino acids. The CDR3 spells CASSPPPGQQAGQQETQYF.

The chain is built from TRBV20-1 and TRBJ1-5; the D call of TRBD1 rests on TCRdb alone, since no DNA is present to check it. There are 13 residues in the CDR3. CDR1 and CDR2 from the germline V gene are DFQATT and SNEGSKA (reference sequence). The CDR3 sequence: CSARGQGNQPQHF.

The J gene is TRBJ2-7, the V gene TRBV7-6. CDR1 is SGHVS, CDR2 FNYEAQ, per germline. The CDR3 totals 15 residues. Here the CDR3 reads CASSLGVGSNGEQYF.

J is TRBJ1-1 and V is TRBV6-2 or TRBV6-3; TCRdb picks TRBD1, but there is no DNA to check that call. This CDR3 has 17 residues. The germline gives CDR1 MNHEY, CDR2 SVGEGT. This CDR3 is CASSYPNTGHRNTEAFF.

The gene calls are TRBV29-1 and TRBJ1-3; TCRdb lists TRBD1, though no DNA is available to test this call. The CDR3 consists of 14 residues. Germline V gene lookup returns CDR1 SQVTM and CDR2 ANQGSEA. The CDR3 loop reads CSVVVTENGNTIYF. Variable domain in full (rest from reference TRBV29-1 and TRBJ1-3): SAVISQKPSRDICQRGTSLTIQCQVDSQVTMMFWYRQQPGQSLTLIATANQGSEATYESGFVIDKFPISRPNLTFSTLTVSNMSPEDSSIYLCSVVVTENGNTIYFGEGSWLTVV.

The genes are TRBV5-6 and TRBJ2-7. This CDR3 contains 13 residues. Germline lookup yields CDR1 SGHDT and CDR2 YYEEEE. CDR3 in amino acids: CASSDNTAYEQYF.

The V call is TRBV7-9, the J call TRBJ2-6. The CDR3 is made up of 13 amino acids. The germline gives CDR1 SEHNR, CDR2 FQNEAQ (reference sequence). CDR3 sequence: CASTVGNSPVLTF.

The chain recombines TRBV28 with TRBJ2-1; no DNA is available, so the TRBD2 call from TCRdb remains unchecked. The CDR3 contains 14 residues. The germline V gene has CDR1 MDHEN and CDR2 SYDVKM. The CDR3 sequence is CASSFRLAGNEQFF.

The chain carries TRBV15 and TRBJ2-6. CDR3 length equals 15 residues. CDR1 is LNHNV and CDR2 is YYDKDF in the germline V gene (reference sequence). This chain's CDR3 is CATSRTGSGANVLTF.

This chain connects TRBV3-1 to TRBJ2-1. Per the germline V gene, CDR1 is LGHDT and CDR2 is YNNKEL (reference sequence). The CDR3 extends over 15 amino acids. CDR3: CASSQDHGVYNEQFF.

The chain joins TRBV20-1 to TRBJ1-2. Germline values: CDR1 DFQATT, CDR2 SNEGSKA (reference sequence). The length of the CDR3 is 13 residues. The CDR3 spells CSAKSAEVYGYTF.

This sequence joins TRBV7-2 and TRBJ2-1; TCRdb's assignment of TRBD2 cannot be checked, as there is no DNA. CDR1 and CDR2 (germline): SGHTA, FQGNSA. The CDR3 is 15 residues long. This CDR3 reads CASTSGLAASGEQFF. The full variable domain, completed using reference TRBV7-2 and TRBJ2-1, is GAGVSQSPSNKVTEKGKDVELRCDPISGHTALYWYRQSLGQGLEFLIYFQGNSAPDKSGLPSDRFSAERTGGSVSTLTIQRTQQEDSAVYLCASTSGLAASGEQFFGPGTRLTVL.

This chain joins TRBV20-1 and TRBJ2-7; TCRdb picks TRBD1, but there is no DNA to check that call. Germline V gene lookup returns CDR1 DFQATT and CDR2 SNEGSKA (reference sequence). This CDR3 spans 17 amino acids. The CDR3 region is CSARDVGPRDGSYEQYF.

The chain couples TRBV9 to TRBJ1-1. Germline assignment: CDR1 SGDLS and CDR2 YYNGEE. The CDR3 contains 14 residues. CDR3 sequence reads: CASSVSAVGTEAFF.

The chain employs TRBV14 and TRBJ2-4; TCRdb lists TRBD2, though no DNA is available to test this call. The CDR3 totals 16 residues. Per the germline V gene, CDR1 is SGHDN and CDR2 is FVKESK. CDR3: CASSQREGLAKNIQYF.

CDR3 amino acids: CASSESGRGRAYEQFF. The rearrangement uses TRBV10-2 and TRBJ2-1; TCRdb indicates TRBD2, and absent DNA this call remains unverified. This CDR3 has 16 residues. CDR1 and CDR2 from the germline V gene are WSHSY and SAAADI.

The V gene is TRBV25-1, the J gene TRBJ1-3. Germline values: CDR1 MGHDK, CDR2 SYGVNS. The CDR3 consists of 13 residues. CDR3 protein: CASSVTAGNTIYF.

The chain is built from TRBV20-1 and TRBJ2-7; TCRdb names TRBD1, which stays unverified in the absence of DNA. CDR1 and CDR2 from the germline V gene are DFQATT and SNEGSKA (reference sequence). The CDR3 extends over 13 amino acids. CDR3 in amino acids: CSARTDLSYEQYF.

The chain recombines TRBV5-1 with TRBJ2-5; TCRdb outputs TRBD2, but without DNA this stays unchecked. CDR1 and CDR2 from the germline V gene are SGHRS and YFSETQ. The CDR3 has 16 amino acids. The CDR3 loop reads CASSPTTGSAKETQYF.

The CDR3 protein is CASNNRGRMNTEAFF. The chain combines TRBV6-1 with TRBJ1-1; TCRdb names TRBD1, which stays unverified in the absence of DNA. The CDR3 is 15 amino acids. Germline V gene sequence: CDR1 MNHNS, CDR2 SASEGT.

The chain recombines TRBV28 with TRBJ2-1; as DNA is missing, the TRBD2 call by TCRdb cannot be tested. CDR1 and CDR2 from the germline V gene are MDHEN and SYDVKM. The CDR3 is made up of 16 amino acids. The chain's CDR3 is CASSPTGPSYTQGQFF. The variable domain in full, completed from reference TRBV28 and TRBJ2-1, reads DVKVTQSSRYLVKRTGEKVFLECVQDMDHENMFWYRQDPGLGLRLIYFSYDVKMKEKGDIPEGYSVSREKKERFSLILESASTNQTSMYLCASSPTGPSYTQGQFFGPGTRLTVL.

This rearrangement joins TRBV11-2 to TRBJ2-7; TCRdb designates TRBD2, a call that cannot be tested without DNA. Germline V gene lookup returns CDR1 SGHAT and CDR2 FQNNGV. The CDR3 covers 14 residues. The CDR3 loop is CASSRSGRGGEQYF.

V usage is TRBV20-1 and J usage is TRBJ2-5. The CDR3 extends over 11 amino acids. The germline gives CDR1 DFQATT, CDR2 SNEGSKA (reference sequence). The CDR3 region is CSAKNEETQYF.

V is TRBV9 and J is TRBJ2-1; TCRdb selects TRBD2, and the lack of DNA leaves this call unchecked. CDR3 length: 15 residues. Germline V CDR1 and CDR2: SGDLS, YYNGEE. CDR3 in amino acids: CASSVGGRGLDEQFF.

The chain has TRBV28 and TRBJ2-1; TCRdb designates TRBD1, a call that cannot be tested without DNA. The CDR3 runs to 15 residues. CDR1 is MDHEN and CDR2 is SYDVKM in the germline V gene. CDR3 region: CASSLTGGSLNEQFF. Looking up the rest from reference TRBV28 and TRBJ2-1 gives the full variable domain: DVKVTQSSRYLVKRTGEKVFLECVQDMDHENMFWYRQDPGLGLRLIYFSYDVKMKEKGDIPEGYSVSREKKERFSLILESASTNQTSMYLCASSLTGGSLNEQFFGPGTRLTVL.

This chain links TRBV15 with TRBJ2-5. This CDR3 spans 13 amino acids. From germline, CDR1 is LNHNV and CDR2 YYDKDF (reference sequence). The CDR3 sequence is CATSRDCQETQYF.

The chain recombines TRBV7-6 with TRBJ1-5; with no DNA, the TCRdb D assignment of TRBD1 cannot be verified. Germline V CDR1 and CDR2: SGHVS, FNYEAQ. CDR3 length: 17 amino acids. The CDR3 sequence: CASSPGTGLPESQPQHF.